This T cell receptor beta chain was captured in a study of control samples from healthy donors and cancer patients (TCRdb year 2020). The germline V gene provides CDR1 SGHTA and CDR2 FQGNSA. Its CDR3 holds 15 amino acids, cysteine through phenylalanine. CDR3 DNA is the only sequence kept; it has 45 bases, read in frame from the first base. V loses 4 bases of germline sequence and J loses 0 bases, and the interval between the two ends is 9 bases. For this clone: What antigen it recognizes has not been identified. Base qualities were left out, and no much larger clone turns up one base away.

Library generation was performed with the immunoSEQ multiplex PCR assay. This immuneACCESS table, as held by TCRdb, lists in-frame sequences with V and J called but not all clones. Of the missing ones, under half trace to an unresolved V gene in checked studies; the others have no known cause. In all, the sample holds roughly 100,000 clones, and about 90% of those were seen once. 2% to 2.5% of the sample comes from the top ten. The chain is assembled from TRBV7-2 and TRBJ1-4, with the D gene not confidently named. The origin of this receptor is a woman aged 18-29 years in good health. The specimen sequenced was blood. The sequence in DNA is TGTGCCAGCAGCTCTAGATTGGCAACTAATGAAAAACTGTTTTTT. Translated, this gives CASSSRLATNEKLFF. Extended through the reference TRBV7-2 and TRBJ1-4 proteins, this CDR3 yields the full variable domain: GAGVSQSPSNKVTEKGKDVELRCDPISGHTALYWYRQSLGQGLEFLIYFQGNSAPDKSGLPSDRFSAERTGGSVSTLTIQRTQQEDSAVYLCASSSRLATNEKLFFGSGTQLSVL.